The 21 T cell receptor beta chains below come from one sample, sequenced in a study of beta chain features in type 1 diabetes (dated by TCRdb to between 2017 and 2018). The library was built by means of the immunoSEQ multiplex PCR assay. The entire amount of isolated RNA was reverse transcribed using the High Capacity cDNA Reverse Transcription Kit, so the sequenced TCRB transcripts were expressed ones. TCRdb mirrors the immuneACCESS table, restricted to in-frame sequences. Some clones are absent from its copies; in checked studies, under half trace to an unresolved V gene, and the reason for the others is unknown. For this sample the table gives about 240,000 clones, of which about 25% were detected only once. In total, the top ten clones hold 3.5% to 4% of the sample. The sequenced sample was central memory CD4+ T cells from blood. The receptors shown here come from a young man in good health.

The sample holds a few counts of this clone. V and J are TRBV7-2 and TRBJ2-1; 9 bases match TRBD1. Looked up from germline, CDR1 is SGHTA and CDR2 is FQGNSA. The CDR3 extends over 13 amino acids. Trimming removed 5 bases from V and 5 bases from J; junction bases left unmatched: 1. CDR3 nucleotide sequence: TGTGCCAGCAGCGGGACAGGGAACAATGAGCAGTTCTTC. This codes for CASSGTGNNEQFF.

This rearrangement joins TRBV7-2 to TRBJ2-1; 7 nucleotides agree with TRBD2. The length of the CDR3 is 15 residues. The germline CDR1 and CDR2 sequences are SGHTA and FQGNSA. The V and J ends lost 5 bases and 6 bases, in that order; junction bases with no gene match: 10. Here the CDR3 reads CASSPQTGLGNEQFF. CDR3 DNA sequence: TGTGCCAGCAGCCCCCAAACCGGACTAGGCAATGAGCAGTTCTTC.

The rearrangement links TRBV19 to TRBJ1-2; no clear D gene. The V gene's germline CDR1 is LNHDA and CDR2 SQIVND (reference sequence). The length of the CDR3 is 11 residues. Trimming took off 10 bases at V and 4 bases at J, with 10 bases between the two ends. The CDR3: CATKKSYGYTF. CDR3 nucleotide sequence: TGTGCCACCAAGAAGAGCTATGGCTACACCTTC.

The CDR3 region is CASSPRLGFAGDEVEQYF. DNA of the CDR3: TGTGCCAGCAGCCCGCGTCTGGGGTTCGCGGGAGATGAGGTCGAGCAGTACTTC. The chain joins TRBV14 to TRBJ2-7; TRBD2 matches at 7 bases. Losses at the gene ends were 4 bases for V and 6 bases for J; bases not matched to a gene: 21. The length of the CDR3 is 18 residues. The germline CDR1 and CDR2 sequences are SGHDN and FVKESK.

The V call is TRBV27, the J call TRBJ2-1; 13 bases are shared with TRBD2. In germline, CDR1 is MNHEY, CDR2 SMNVEV (reference sequence). There are 18 residues in the CDR3. V was pared by 7 bases and J by 5 bases, with 14 bases of the junction left unmatched. The CDR3: CASTKAPTSGRAHNEQFF. CDR3 nucleotide sequence: TGTGCCAGCACCAAAGCCCCAACTAGCGGGAGGGCTCACAATGAGCAGTTCTTC.

The gene calls are TRBV7-9 and TRBJ2-6; possible D gene TRBD1, 5 bases. The CDR3 contains 17 residues. The V and J ends lost 1 base and 0 bases respectively, with 10 bases between them. Germline CDR1 is SEHNR and CDR2 is FQNEAQ (reference sequence). The CDR3 region is CASSLGYRISGANVLTF. For the CDR3, the DNA is TGTGCCAGCAGCTTAGGTTACAGGATCTCTGGGGCCAACGTCCTGACTTTC.

The genes are TRBV5-1 and TRBJ1-1; D gene uncertain. This CDR3 is built from 15 residues. Deletions cut 4 bases from V and 1 base from J, with 14 bases between. Germline V gene lookup returns CDR1 SGHRS and CDR2 YFSETQ. The CDR3 is CASSPTGGQNTEAFF. As DNA, the CDR3 is TGCGCCAGCAGCCCTACGGGCGGCCAGAACACTGAAGCTTTCTTT.

V is TRBV30 and J is TRBJ2-7, with 8 bases fitting TRBD1. The CDR3 is 16 residues long. Germline V gene lookup returns CDR1 GTSNPN and CDR2 SVGIG (reference sequence). V lost 4 bases and J lost 3; bases outside the gene matches: 14. The CDR3 DNA is TGTGCCTGGAATTTGCCCGGGACAGGAACCTTCTACGAGCAGTACTTC. Protein: CAWNLPGTGTFYEQYF.

The chain links TRBV6-5 to TRBJ2-3, with D tentatively TRBD1 (6 bases). Germline V CDR1 and CDR2: MNHEY, SVGAGI. This CDR3 is built from 16 residues. V gave up 0 bases and J gave up 1 base, with 11 bases separating them. The CDR3 is CASSYSWDIGTDTQYF. CDR3 coding DNA: TGTGCCAGCAGTTACTCTTGGGACATTGGCACAGATACGCAGTATTTT.

A few counts support this clone. The V call is TRBV6-6, the J call TRBJ2-5, with D possibly TRBD2 on 6 matching bases. The CDR3 spans 15 residues. Trimming took 4 bases from V and 3 from J, leaving 15 bases between them. The germline CDR1 and CDR2 sequences are MNHNY and SVGAGI (reference sequence). CDR3 nucleotides: TGTGCCAGCAGTTCCCCTCATCCGGGAGAAGAGACCCAGTACTTC. Amino acid sequence: CASSSPHPGEETQYF.

This clone was counted only a few times. The V gene is TRBV7-2, the J gene TRBJ2-1, with D uncertain. The CDR3 sequence is 13 residues long. V was cut by 3 bases and J by 6 bases, with 9 bases left in between. Germline loops: CDR1 SGHTA, CDR2 FQGNSA. The CDR3 protein is CASSFTDSNEQFF. In DNA, the CDR3 is TGTGCCAGCAGCTTCACCGATAGCAATGAGCAGTTCTTC.

This chain links TRBV5-1 with TRBJ1-5; TRBD1 is a possible D gene (5 bases). The CDR3 is 14 amino acids. The germline CDR1 and CDR2 sequences are SGHRS and YFSETQ. The V gene lost 1 base and the J gene lost 5 bases, with 10 bases spanning the gap. The CDR3 bases are TGCGCCAGCAGCTTGTATTCGGGGGATCAGCCCCAGCATTTT. Residues: CASSLYSGDQPQHF.

This clone was observed a handful of times. Other nucleotide sequences from this sample produce the same CDR3. The chain is built from TRBV20-1 and TRBJ1-1; D is uncertain. V lost 4 bases and J lost 2, with 5 bases in between. The CDR3 is 11 amino acids. CDR1 is DFQATT and CDR2 is SNEGSKA in the germline V gene (reference sequence). Here the CDR3 DNA reads TGCAGTGCTATCAGAAACACTGAAGCTTTCTTT. This sequence encodes CSAIRNTEAFF.

As concerns this clone: One base away lies a much larger clone, so this may be a sequencing read error. This chain uses TRBV11-1 with TRBJ2-3; D is unclear. There are 12 residues in the CDR3. CDR1 SGHAT and CDR2 FQDESV come from the germline V gene (reference sequence). V was pared by 5 bases and J by 0 bases, with 3 bases between. The CDR3 coding sequence is TGTGCCAGCAGCCATAGCACAGATACGCAGTATTTT. The encoded protein is CASSHSTDTQYF.

The chain combines TRBV10-3 with TRBJ2-7; unclear D gene. The length of the CDR3 is 11 residues. V lost 3 bases and J lost 6, with 6 bases in between. From germline, CDR1 is ENHRY and CDR2 SYGVKD. CDR3: CAISDSPEQYF. In DNA, the CDR3 is TGTGCCATCAGTGATAGTCCCGAGCAGTACTTC.

Note on this clone: This sample also contains other DNA sequences that code for the same CDR3. The chain recombines TRBV18 with TRBJ1-5; D is ambiguous. The ends were cut back, 0 bases at V and 6 bases at J, with 3 bases in the middle. The V gene's germline CDR1 is KGHSH and CDR2 LQKENI. This CDR3 region has 12 residues. The CDR3 here is CASSPPGQPQHF. The CDR3 region has the DNA TGTGCCAGCTCACCACCAGGTCAGCCCCAGCATTTT.

The sample holds many counts of this clone. V and J are TRBV10-3 and TRBJ2-1; D not certain. Germline V gene sequence: CDR1 ENHRY, CDR2 SYGVKD. V was pared by 0 bases and J by 8 bases, with 20 bases between. The CDR3 covers 17 residues. As DNA, the CDR3 is TGTGCCATCAGTGAGTCTCCGATTAAGCAACCAAGGGATGAGCAGTTCTTC. Residues: CAISESPIKQPRDEQFF.

This clone was counted only a few times. This rearrangement joins TRBV7-2 to TRBJ2-1, with D possibly matching TRBD1 (6 bases). The CDR3 sequence is 11 residues long. Germline V CDR1 and CDR2: SGHTA, FQGNSA. The ends were cut back, 3 bases at V and 13 bases at J, with 10 bases in the middle. The CDR3 loop is CASSFDRKQFF. The CDR3, as DNA: TGTGCCAGCAGCTTCGACAGGAAACAGTTCTTC.

The chain combines TRBV5-4 with TRBJ2-7, with 9 bases fitting TRBD2. The CDR3 sequence is 15 residues long. V lost 1 base to trimming and J lost 2 bases; unmatched junction nucleotides: 4. Germline V gene lookup returns CDR1 SGHNT and CDR2 YYREEE (reference sequence). CDR3 in DNA: TGTGCCAGCAGCTTGAATAGCGGGAGCGCCTACGAGCAGTACTTC. As protein: CASSLNSGSAYEQYF.

This clone has a handful of counts. This chain joins TRBV14 and TRBJ2-2; D uncertain. CDR1 SGHDN and CDR2 FVKESK come from the germline V gene. V lost 5 bases to trimming and J lost 6 bases, with 16 bases between them. The CDR3 has 15 residues. The CDR3 sequence: CASSAWQKTAGELFF. In DNA, the CDR3 is TGTGCCAGCAGCGCGTGGCAAAAGACGGCCGGGGAGCTGTTTTTT.

The chain links TRBV4-1 to TRBJ1-5; TRBD1 might be the D (5 bases). The V gene lost 1 base and the J gene lost 0 bases, with 7 bases spanning the gap. The CDR3 has 15 amino acids. Germline V gene lookup returns CDR1 MGHRA and CDR2 YSYEKL. Here the CDR3 reads CASSQGQSSNQPQHF. The CDR3 DNA follows: TGCGCCAGCAGCCAAGGACAGTCTAGCAATCAGCCCCAGCATTTT.